This T cell receptor (beta chain) comes out of a study of a mutant IDH1 vaccine in newly diagnosed glioma. Across the whole study: Eight vaccinations went to patients in weeks 1, 3, 5, 7, 11, 15, 19, 23. Most patients had radiochemotherapy with temozolomide before enrollment; others had one alone. Study-level findings and limits: Pseudoprogression showed no apparent link to changes in top peripheral T cell clonotypes.

There are a few counts of this clone. Its antigen is currently unknown. Sequencing was performed with immunoSEQ multiplex PCR; in TCRdb, only in-frame clones are kept and a portion is missing. The sample carries about 58,000 clones, approximately 79% recorded once. Trimming removed 2 bases from V and 9 bases from J, with 16 bases in between. Germline V gene data show CDR1 as MDHEN and CDR2 as SYDVKM. The CDR3 has 14 amino acids. The sample's time point: week 5, during vaccination. The investigators gave 300 ug of mutant IDH1 20-mer peptide in each vaccine dose, together with topical imiquimod. This TCR came from a woman aged 45-59 years with glioma. This sample comprised PBMCs, obtained from a glioma patient whose treatment included an IDH1 peptide vaccine. The chain links TRBV28 to TRBJ1-1, with a possible D match to TRBD1 (5 bases). CDR3 DNA sequence: TGTGCCAGCAGTTTAAGAGTTAGGGGAGGTAAAGCTTTCTTT. As protein: CASSLRVRGGKAFF.